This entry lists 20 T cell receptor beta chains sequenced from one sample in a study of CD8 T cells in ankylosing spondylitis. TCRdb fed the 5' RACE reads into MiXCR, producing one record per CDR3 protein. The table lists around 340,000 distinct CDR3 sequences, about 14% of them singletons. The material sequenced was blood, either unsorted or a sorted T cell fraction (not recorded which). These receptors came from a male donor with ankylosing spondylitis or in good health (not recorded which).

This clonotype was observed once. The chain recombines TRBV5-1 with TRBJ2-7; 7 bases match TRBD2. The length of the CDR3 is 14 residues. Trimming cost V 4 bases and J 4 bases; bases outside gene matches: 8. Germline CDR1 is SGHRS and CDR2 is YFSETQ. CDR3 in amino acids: CASSQAGEGYEQYF. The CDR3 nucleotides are TGCGCCAGCAGCCAGGCGGGGGAAGGGTACGAGCAGTACTTC.

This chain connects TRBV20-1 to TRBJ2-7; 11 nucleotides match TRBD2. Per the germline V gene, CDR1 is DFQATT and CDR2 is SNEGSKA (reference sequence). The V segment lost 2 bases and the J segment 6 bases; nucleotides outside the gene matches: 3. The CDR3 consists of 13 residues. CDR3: CSARLAGGSEQYF. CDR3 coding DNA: TGCAGTGCTAGACTAGCGGGAGGCTCCGAGCAGTACTTC.

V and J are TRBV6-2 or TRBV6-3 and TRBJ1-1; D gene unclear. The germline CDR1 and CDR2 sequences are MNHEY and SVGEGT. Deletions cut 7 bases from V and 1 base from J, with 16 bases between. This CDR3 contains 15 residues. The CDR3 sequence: CASTSTRGGNTEAFF. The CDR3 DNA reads TGTGCCAGCACATCTACTCGGGGAGGGAACACTGAAGCTTTCTTT.

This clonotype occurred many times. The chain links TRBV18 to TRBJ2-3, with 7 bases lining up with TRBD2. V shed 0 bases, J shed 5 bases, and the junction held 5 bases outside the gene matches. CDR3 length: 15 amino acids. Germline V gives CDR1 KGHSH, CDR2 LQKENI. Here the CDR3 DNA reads TGTGCCAGCTCACCACCATCCCTAGCGGAAGATACGCAGTATTTT. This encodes CASSPPSLAEDTQYF.

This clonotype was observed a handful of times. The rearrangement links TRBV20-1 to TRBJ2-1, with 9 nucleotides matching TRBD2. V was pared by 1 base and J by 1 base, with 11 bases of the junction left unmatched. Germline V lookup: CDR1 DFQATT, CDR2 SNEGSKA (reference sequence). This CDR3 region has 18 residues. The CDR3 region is CSARGGGASGTSYNEQFF. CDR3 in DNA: TGCAGTGCTAGAGGAGGTGGGGCTAGCGGGACGTCCTACAATGAGCAGTTCTTC.

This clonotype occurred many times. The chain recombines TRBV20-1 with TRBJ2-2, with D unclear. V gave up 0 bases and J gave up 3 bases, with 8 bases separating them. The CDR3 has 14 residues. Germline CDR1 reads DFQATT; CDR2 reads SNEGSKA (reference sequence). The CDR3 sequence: CSAREAGHTGELFF. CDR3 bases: TGCAGTGCTAGAGAAGCTGGCCACACCGGGGAGCTGTTTTTT.

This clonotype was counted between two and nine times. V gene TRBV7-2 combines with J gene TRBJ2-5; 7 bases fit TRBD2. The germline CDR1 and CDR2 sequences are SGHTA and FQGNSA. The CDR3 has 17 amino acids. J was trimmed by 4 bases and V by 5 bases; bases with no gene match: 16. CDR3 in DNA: TGTGCCAGCAGCCAGTGGACTAGGGAAGTTTTAGGAGAGACCCAGTACTTC. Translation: CASSQWTREVLGETQYF.

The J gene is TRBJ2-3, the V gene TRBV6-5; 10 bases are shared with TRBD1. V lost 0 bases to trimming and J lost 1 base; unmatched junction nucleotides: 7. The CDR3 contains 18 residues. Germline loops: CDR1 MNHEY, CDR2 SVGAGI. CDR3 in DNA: TGTGCCAGCAGTTACTCTGGACAGGGGGTGGCTGGCACAGATACGCAGTATTTT. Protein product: CASSYSGQGVAGTDTQYF.

The CDR3 DNA sequence: TGTGCCAGCAGATCTCCCGGGACCGCTACTTACAATGAGCAGTTCTTC. This encodes CASRSPGTATYNEQFF. The chain has TRBV6-2 or TRBV6-3 and TRBJ2-1, with D perhaps matching TRBD1 or TRBD2 (5 bases each). The V end lost 6 bases, the J end lost 4 bases, and 19 bases lay between the germline ends. Germline CDR1 MNHEY, CDR2 SVGEGT. There are 16 residues in the CDR3.

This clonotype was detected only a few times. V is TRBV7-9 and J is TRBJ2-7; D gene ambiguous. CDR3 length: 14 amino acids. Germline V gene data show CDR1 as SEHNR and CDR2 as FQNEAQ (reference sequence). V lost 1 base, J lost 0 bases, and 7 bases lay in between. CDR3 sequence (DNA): TGTGCCAGCAGCTTAGTGAGTCGCTCCTACGAGCAGTACTTC. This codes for CASSLVSRSYEQYF.

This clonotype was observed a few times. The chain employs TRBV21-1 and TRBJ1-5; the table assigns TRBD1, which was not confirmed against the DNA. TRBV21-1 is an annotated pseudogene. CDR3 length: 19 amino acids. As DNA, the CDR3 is TGTGCCAGCAGCACGATACAGGGGGGAATAACTCATTCTCATCAGCCCCAGCATTTT. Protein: CASSTIQGGITHSHQPQHF.

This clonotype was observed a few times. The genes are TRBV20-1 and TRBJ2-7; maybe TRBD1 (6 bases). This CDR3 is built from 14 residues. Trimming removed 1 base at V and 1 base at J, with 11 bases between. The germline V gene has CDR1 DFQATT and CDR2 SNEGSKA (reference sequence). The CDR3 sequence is CSARVLGQSYEQYF. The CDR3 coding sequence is TGCAGTGCTAGAGTATTAGGACAGTCCTACGAGCAGTACTTC.

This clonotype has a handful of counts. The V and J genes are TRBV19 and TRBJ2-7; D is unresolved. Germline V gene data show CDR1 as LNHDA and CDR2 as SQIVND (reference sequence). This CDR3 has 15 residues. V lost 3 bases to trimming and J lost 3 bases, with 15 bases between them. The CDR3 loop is CASSIGSRSLYEQYF. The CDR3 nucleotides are TGTGCCAGTAGTATCGGGTCAAGATCTCTCTACGAGCAGTACTTC. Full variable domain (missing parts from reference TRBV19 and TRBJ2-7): DGGITQSPKYLFRKEGQNVTLSCEQNLNHDAMYWYRQDPGQGLRLIYYSQIVNDFQKGDIAEGYSVSREKKESFPLTVTSAQKNPTAFYLCASSIGSRSLYEQYFGPGTRLTVT.

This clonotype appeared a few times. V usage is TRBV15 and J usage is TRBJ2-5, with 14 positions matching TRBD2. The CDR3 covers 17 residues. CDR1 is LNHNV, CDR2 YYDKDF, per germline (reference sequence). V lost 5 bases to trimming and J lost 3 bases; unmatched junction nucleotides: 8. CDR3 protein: CATSAPGTSGREETQYF. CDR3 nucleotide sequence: TGTGCCACCAGCGCTCCCGGGACTAGCGGGAGAGAAGAGACCCAGTACTTC.

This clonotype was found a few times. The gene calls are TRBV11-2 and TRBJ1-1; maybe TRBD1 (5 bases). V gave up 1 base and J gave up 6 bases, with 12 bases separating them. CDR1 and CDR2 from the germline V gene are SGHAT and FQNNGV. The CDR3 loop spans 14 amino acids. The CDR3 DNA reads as TGTGCCAGCAGCTTAGTCCGGGGCGAGGCTGAAGCTTTCTTT. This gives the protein CASSLVRGEAEAFF. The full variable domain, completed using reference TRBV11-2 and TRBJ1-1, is EAGVAQSPRYKIIEKRQSVAFWCNPISGHATLYWYQQILGQGPKLLIQFQNNGVVDDSQLPKDRFSAERLKGVDSTLKIQPAKLEDSAVYLCASSLVRGEAEAFFGQGTRLTVV.

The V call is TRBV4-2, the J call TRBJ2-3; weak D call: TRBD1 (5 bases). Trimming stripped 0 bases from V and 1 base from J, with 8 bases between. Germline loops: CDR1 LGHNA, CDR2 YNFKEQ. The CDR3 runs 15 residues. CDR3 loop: CASSQDQGGTDTQYF. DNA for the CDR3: TGTGCCAGCAGCCAAGATCAAGGGGGCACAGATACGCAGTATTTT.

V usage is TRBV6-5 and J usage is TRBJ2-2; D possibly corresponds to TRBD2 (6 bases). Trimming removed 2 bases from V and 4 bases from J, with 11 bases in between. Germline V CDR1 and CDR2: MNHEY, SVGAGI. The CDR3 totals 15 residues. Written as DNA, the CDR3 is TGTGCCAGCAGTTACAAACAGGAGGGCACCGGGGAGCTGTTTTTT. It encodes CASSYKQEGTGELFF.

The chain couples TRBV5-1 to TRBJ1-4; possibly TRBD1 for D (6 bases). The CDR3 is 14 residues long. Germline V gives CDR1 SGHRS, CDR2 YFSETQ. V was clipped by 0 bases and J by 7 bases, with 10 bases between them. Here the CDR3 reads CASSLEGVSEKLFF. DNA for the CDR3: TGCGCCAGCAGCTTGGAGGGGGTCTCTGAAAAACTGTTTTTT.

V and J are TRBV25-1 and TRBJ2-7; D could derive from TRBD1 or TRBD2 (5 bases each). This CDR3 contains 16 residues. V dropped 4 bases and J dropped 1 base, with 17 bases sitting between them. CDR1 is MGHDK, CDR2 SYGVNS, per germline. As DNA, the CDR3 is TGTGCCAGCAGTGCCGTATCCGGGGCAGGGTCCTACGAGCAGTACTTC. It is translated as CASSAVSGAGSYEQYF.

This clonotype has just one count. The CDR3, as DNA: TGTGCCAGCAGCTTGGGGGGCAGTACCAATGAGCAGTTCTTC. The encoded protein is CASSLGGSTNEQFF. The chain couples TRBV5-4 to TRBJ2-1; D is perhaps TRBD1 (5 bases). CDR1 is SGHNT and CDR2 is YYREEE in the germline V gene (reference sequence). The germline V and J ends were trimmed by 0 bases and 6 bases, with 10 bases remaining between them. CDR3 length: 14 residues.